This T cell receptor beta chain was profiled in a study of radiation and T cells in renal cell carcinoma. Treatment given: treatment-naive control, cytoreductive nephrectomy. There are 14 residues in the CDR3. Trimming took 1 base from V and 2 from J, leaving 8 bases between them. Per germline, CDR1 SGHTA and CDR2 FQGNSA. The data were produced by immunoSEQ multiplex PCR, yet TCRdb's version contains in-frame clones alone and is incomplete. The sample yields about 24,000 clones, nearly 55% seen once. The source is a human donor with renal cell carcinoma. The source material was tumor tissue, sampled from a patient whose treatment was nephrectomy without radiotherapy. V and J are TRBV7-2 and TRBJ1-1, with unresolved D. The CDR3 coding sequence is TGTGCCAGCAGCTTAGAGCGGATTAACACTGAAGCTTTCTTT. Protein: CASSLERINTEAFF.